This record looks at one TCR beta chain sequence and its context. The data originate from a study of T cell changes during pregnancy in multiple sclerosis. CDR1 is MDHEN and CDR2 is SYDVKM in the germline V gene. The ends lost 5 bases at V and 7 bases at J; junction bases unmatched: 8. The CDR3 length is 15 residues. TCRdb's copy holds only in-frame clones and misses some; the assay was immunoSEQ multiplex PCR. Of roughly 110,000 clones in the sample, more than 80% were seen once. The chain recombines TRBV28 with TRBJ2-1; TRBD2 aligns across 10 bases. This specimen consisted of peripheral blood, obtained before pregnancy. This receptor was taken from a female donor with multiple sclerosis, enrolled in a pregnancy study. The chain's CDR3 is CASSTVAGGGNEQFF. Written as DNA, the CDR3 is TGTGCCAGCAGTACAGTAGCGGGAGGCGGGAATGAGCAGTTCTTC.